These 21 T cell receptor beta chains originate from one sample sequenced in a study of blood T cell repertoires in COVID-19. Assay used: immunoSEQ multiplex PCR; TCRdb lists only in-frame clones, some missing. This table has around 300,000 clones, 88% appearing once. The specimen sequenced was PBMCs or T cells enriched from blood (not recorded which). The receptors come from a man aged 30 to 45 who had recovered from COVID-19.

The chain recombines TRBV29-1 with TRBJ2-7, with D possibly TRBD1 on 6 matching bases. V was pared by 5 bases and J by 1 base, with 9 bases between. From germline, CDR1 is SQVTM and CDR2 ANQGSEA. The CDR3 spans 12 residues. The CDR3 DNA sequence: TGCAGCGTTCAGACAGGATCCTACGAGCAGTACTTC. This encodes CSVQTGSYEQYF.

The CDR3 spells CASSTTSGGAGDTQYF. The DNA for the CDR3 is TGTGCCAGCAGTACAACTAGCGGGGGGGCAGGAGATACGCAGTATTTT. V is TRBV28 and J is TRBJ2-3, with 13 bases identical to TRBD2. Unmatched junction bases numbered 7, after V lost 5 bases and J lost 5 bases. The CDR3 has 16 residues. The germline CDR1 and CDR2 sequences are MDHEN and SYDVKM. The full variable domain, with the rest looked up from reference TRBV28 and TRBJ2-3, is DVKVTQSSRYLVKRTGEKVFLECVQDMDHENMFWYRQDPGLGLRLIYFSYDVKMKEKGDIPEGYSVSREKKERFSLILESASTNQTSMYLCASSTTSGGAGDTQYFGPGTRLTVL.

The chain is built from TRBV7-9 and TRBJ2-1; D is perhaps TRBD2 (7 bases). Germline V CDR1 and CDR2: SEHNR, FQNEAQ (reference sequence). The CDR3 totals 18 residues. Deletions cut 7 bases from V and 7 bases from J, with 29 bases between. The CDR3 reads CASTILTVMGGGLNEQFF. CDR3 sequence (DNA): TGTGCCAGCACCATCCTCACGGTTATGGGGGGGGGCCTGAATGAGCAGTTCTTC.

CDR3 nucleotide sequence: TGTGCCAGCAGCCGACAGGGGGACACTGAAGCTTTCTTT. Translation gives CASSRQGDTEAFF. The genes are TRBV14 and TRBJ1-1; TRBD1 matches at 9 bases. The CDR3 spans 13 residues. Trimming removed 4 bases from V and 3 bases from J; junction bases left unmatched: 0. CDR1 is SGHDN, CDR2 FVKESK, per germline.

The chain combines TRBV5-6 with TRBJ1-1; 8 nucleotides align to TRBD1. V lost 3 bases and J lost 3; bases outside the gene matches: 7. Germline CDR1 is SGHDT and CDR2 is YYEEEE. The CDR3 has 15 residues. The CDR3 DNA sequence: TGTGCCAGCAGCTACGGACAGGGATGGGACACTGAAGCTTTCTTT. Amino acid sequence: CASSYGQGWDTEAFF.

The CDR3 reads CASSTRTGNTNYGYTF. The DNA for the CDR3 is TGTGCCAGCAGCACCCGGACAGGCAACACCAACTATGGCTACACCTTC. The chain employs TRBV7-8 and TRBJ1-2; 7 bases are a match to TRBD1. Germline assignment: CDR1 SGHVS and CDR2 FQNEAQ. The CDR3 extends over 16 amino acids. V shed 5 bases and J 2 bases; nucleotides not matched to a gene: 11.

This chain uses TRBV2 with TRBJ1-5; D might be TRBD1 (5 bases). The CDR3 is 12 residues long. Germline V lookup: CDR1 SNHLY, CDR2 FYNNEI. V was pared by 10 bases and J by 7 bases, with 14 bases between. CDR3 in DNA: TGTGCCACCGACGGTTCAGGGCAGCCCCAGCATTTT. Translated, it gives CATDGSGQPQHF.

The J gene is TRBJ1-1, the V gene TRBV4-1; TRBD1 is a possible D gene (6 bases). The CDR3 has 15 residues. The germline gives CDR1 MGHRA, CDR2 YSYEKL. Trimming shortened V by 4 bases and J by 0 bases, and 12 bases separated the two germline ends. CDR3 loop: CASSLRTDMNTEAFF. The CDR3 DNA reads TGCGCCAGCAGCCTTCGGACAGATATGAACACTGAAGCTTTCTTT.

The gene calls are TRBV19 and TRBJ1-5; 7 positions agree with TRBD1. After removal of 7 bases from V and 0 bases from J, the junction contained 9 bases not matched to a gene. This CDR3 comprises 16 residues. Germline loops: CDR1 LNHDA, CDR2 SQIVND (reference sequence). CDR3 nucleotide sequence: TGTGCCAGTAACTTGGCCACAGGGGTTAGCAATCAGCCCCAGCATTTT. Translation gives CASNLATGVSNQPQHF.

This clone has a single count. The chain uses TRBV2 and TRBJ2-7; TRBD1 agrees at 9 bases. The CDR3 is 14 residues long. After removal of 3 bases from V and 7 bases from J, the junction contained 7 bases not matched to a gene. The germline CDR1 and CDR2 sequences are SNHLY and FYNNEI. CDR3 sequence: CASSEIQGAWEQYF. CDR3 nucleotides: TGTGCCAGCAGTGAGATACAGGGGGCGTGGGAGCAGTACTTC.

This rearrangement joins TRBV2 to TRBJ2-1, with 16 bases that match TRBD2. The CDR3 is 14 amino acids. The J segment lost 8 bases and the V segment lost 10 bases, leaving 5 bases of the junction unmatched. CDR1 and CDR2 (germline): SNHLY, FYNNEI. The CDR3 DNA reads as TGTGCCACCGAGGGACTAGCGGGGGGGGATGAGCAGTTCTTC. Translated, it gives CATEGLAGGDEQFF. The full variable domain, completed using reference TRBV2 and TRBJ2-1, is EPEVTQTPSHQVTQMGQEVILRCVPISNHLYFYWYRQILGQKVEFLVSFYNNEISEKSEIFDDQFSVERPDGSNFTLKIRSTKLEDSAMYFCATEGLAGGDEQFFGPGTRLTVL.

This chain connects TRBV6-6 to TRBJ2-1; 14 bases fit TRBD2. Germline V CDR1 and CDR2: MNHNY, SVGAGI (reference sequence). Unmatched junction bases numbered 6, after V lost 7 bases and J lost 7 bases. This CDR3 has 15 residues. The CDR3 loop is CASTRTSGGYNEQFF. The CDR3 DNA follows: TGTGCCAGCACTCGGACTAGCGGGGGGTATAATGAGCAGTTCTTC.

The J gene is TRBJ1-2, the V gene TRBV7-8; a possible D gene is TRBD1 (6 bases). CDR3 length equals 17 residues. Germline V gene lookup returns CDR1 SGHVS and CDR2 FQNEAQ. Trimming shortened V by 0 bases and J by 4 bases, and 18 bases separated the two germline ends. CDR3 region: CASSLAPGQVKFYGYTF. The CDR3 DNA reads as TGTGCCAGCAGCTTAGCCCCGGGACAAGTAAAATTCTATGGCTACACCTTC.

The chain couples TRBV7-8 to TRBJ2-3; D is uncertain. Trimming pared 5 bases from V and 4 bases from J, leaving 7 bases between. Germline lookup yields CDR1 SGHVS and CDR2 FQNEAQ. The CDR3 has 12 amino acids. The CDR3 loop reads CASSPRADTQYF. The CDR3 nucleotides read TGTGCCAGCAGCCCCCGGGCAGATACGCAGTATTTT.

The chain recombines TRBV5-1 with TRBJ2-2; no reliable D call. The CDR3 is 17 amino acids. CDR1 and CDR2 from the germline V gene are SGHRS and YFSETQ. V was trimmed by 1 base and J by 0 bases, leaving 13 bases between them. Here the CDR3 reads CASSLSPQFANTGELFF. The CDR3 bases are TGCGCCAGCAGCTTGAGTCCCCAGTTTGCGAACACCGGGGAGCTGTTTTTT. The full variable domain, its missing parts supplied by reference TRBV5-1 and TRBJ2-2, is KAGVTQTPRYLIKTRGQQVTLSCSPISGHRSVSWYQQTPGQGLQFLFEYFSETQRNKGNFPGRFSGRQFSNSRSEMNVSTLELGDSALYLCASSLSPQFANTGELFFGEGSRLTVL.

The chain combines TRBV28 with TRBJ1-6; TRBD1 matches at 7 bases. The V gene end was trimmed by 5 bases and the J gene end by 3 bases; junction bases not matched to a gene: 7. CDR3 length equals 16 residues. CDR1 is MDHEN and CDR2 is SYDVKM in the germline V gene. CDR3 residues: CASSGQRDSYNSPLHF. The CDR3 bases are TGTGCCAGCAGTGGACAACGGGACAGCTATAATTCACCCCTCCACTTT. Filled out from reference TRBV28 and TRBJ1-6, the complete variable domain reads DVKVTQSSRYLVKRTGEKVFLECVQDMDHENMFWYRQDPGLGLRLIYFSYDVKMKEKGDIPEGYSVSREKKERFSLILESASTNQTSMYLCASSGQRDSYNSPLHFGNGTRLTVT.

The rearrangement uses TRBV4-1 and TRBJ1-6; TRBD1 is a possible D gene (5 bases). This CDR3 has 13 amino acids. Germline values: CDR1 MGHRA, CDR2 YSYEKL. The V end was cut by 3 bases, the J end by 10 bases, with 10 bases between. The DNA for the CDR3 is TGCGCCAGCAGCCACCTGACAGACTCACCCCTCCACTTT. Translated, it gives CASSHLTDSPLHF.

Details on this clone: Other DNA sequences from this sample encode an identical CDR3 as well. This chain connects TRBV4-2 to TRBJ1-5; possibly TRBD1 for D (5 bases). There are 13 residues in the CDR3. Per germline, CDR1 LGHNA and CDR2 YNFKEQ. V was cut by 0 bases and J by 5 bases, with 5 bases left in between. Here the CDR3 reads CASSQDRDQPQHF. CDR3 sequence (DNA): TGTGCCAGCAGCCAAGACAGGGATCAGCCCCAGCATTTT.

The chain recombines TRBV28 with TRBJ2-7; 7 bases align to TRBD1. CDR3 size: 13 residues. The trim removed 6 bases at V and 4 bases at J, leaving 6 bases unmatched. Germline lookup yields CDR1 MDHEN and CDR2 SYDVKM. The CDR3 sequence: CASRTTGPYEQYF. In nucleotides, the CDR3 is TGTGCCAGCAGAACGACAGGGCCGTACGAGCAGTACTTC.

The rearrangement joins TRBV5-4 to TRBJ2-5; 8 nucleotides line up with TRBD2. V dropped 4 bases and J dropped 9; count of bases not matched to a gene: 11. Germline V gene lookup returns CDR1 SGHNT and CDR2 YYREEE (reference sequence). This CDR3 is 14 amino acids long. CDR3 nucleotides: TGTGCCAGCAGCCCTACCGGGGGGGCGACGGCCCAGTACTTC. As protein: CASSPTGGATAQYF.

This chain uses TRBV4-1 with TRBJ1-3; D is ambiguous. The germline CDR1 and CDR2 sequences are MGHRA and YSYEKL. The CDR3 contains 17 residues. V was clipped by 0 bases and J by 0 bases, with 12 bases between them. The CDR3 DNA follows: TGCGCCAGCAGCCAAGACAGGTCTTTAAGCTCTGGAAACACCATATATTTT. Translation: CASSQDRSLSSGNTIYF.